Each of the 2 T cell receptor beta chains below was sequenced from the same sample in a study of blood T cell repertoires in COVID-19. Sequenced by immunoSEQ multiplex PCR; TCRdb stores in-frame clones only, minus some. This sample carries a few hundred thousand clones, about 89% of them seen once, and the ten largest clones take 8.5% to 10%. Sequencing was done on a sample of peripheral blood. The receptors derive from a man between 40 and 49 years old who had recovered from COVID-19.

CDR3 sequence reads: CAWTAGTYGYTF. The CDR3 DNA sequence: TGTGCCTGGACCGCGGGGACCTATGGCTACACCTTC. The chain is built from TRBV30 and TRBJ1-2, with D possibly matching TRBD1 (5 bases). V lost 4 bases to trimming and J lost 4 bases, with 10 bases between them. This CDR3 has 12 residues. Germline V gene sequence: CDR1 GTSNPN, CDR2 SVGIG (reference sequence).

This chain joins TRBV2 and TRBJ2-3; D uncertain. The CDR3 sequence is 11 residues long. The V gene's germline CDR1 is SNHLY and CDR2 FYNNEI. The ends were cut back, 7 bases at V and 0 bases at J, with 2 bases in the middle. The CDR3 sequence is CASTSTDTQYF. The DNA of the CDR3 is TGTGCCAGCACGAGCACAGATACGCAGTATTTT.